What follows are 28 T cell receptor beta chains derived from one specimen sequenced in a study of regulatory T cells in long-lasting Graves disease. Time point noted: persistent/refractory GD, antithyroid drugs over 5 years with positive TRAb. PBMCs provided the RNA from which the TCR library was made. With iRepertoire HTBI primers and Arm-PCR of CDR3 regions, TCR beta libraries were built. TCRdb analysed the multiplex PCR reads with MiXCR anew, one entry per CDR3 protein. The sample holds about 470,000 distinct CDR3 sequences, less than 25% seen once. The starting material was peripheral blood mononuclear cells (PBMCs), obtained when the disease was refractory, from a patient treated with antithyroid drugs. The receptor source for this set is a female donor with Graves disease.

The table lists this clonotype with a few counts. The chain is built from TRBV20-1 and TRBJ1-6; weak D call: TRBD1 (6 bases). CDR1 DFQATT and CDR2 SNEGSKA come from the germline V gene (reference sequence). The CDR3 consists of 17 residues. The V end lost 6 bases, the J end lost 9 bases, and 27 bases lay between the germline ends. CDR3 coding DNA: TGCAGTGCCTCCCTAGGCCGATGGACAGTTAGTGGTTCACCCCTCCACTTT. As protein: CSASLGRWTVSGSPLHF.

This clonotype appeared many times. The V call is TRBV28, the J call TRBJ1-5; tentatively, D is TRBD1 (5 bases). There are 14 residues in the CDR3. Trimming removed 3 bases at V and 2 bases at J, with 8 bases between. CDR1 is MDHEN and CDR2 is SYDVKM in the germline V gene. The CDR3 coding sequence is TGTGCCAGCAGTTTTATCAGGGGCAATCAGCCCCAGCATTTT. Amino acid sequence: CASSFIRGNQPQHF.

The chain combines TRBV6-2 or TRBV6-3 with TRBJ1-6; perhaps TRBD1 as D (6 bases). Germline V gene lookup returns CDR1 MNHEY and CDR2 SVGEGT. This CDR3 is built from 15 residues. The V end was cut by 5 bases, the J end by 4 bases, with 12 bases between. DNA of the CDR3: TGTGCCAGCAGTGAGGACAGAAAGTATAATTCACCCCTCCACTTT. Translation: CASSEDRKYNSPLHF.

This clonotype has at least ten counts. The chain combines TRBV28 with TRBJ2-7, with D possibly TRBD2 on 8 matching bases. Trimming took off 3 bases at V and 6 bases at J, with 21 bases between the two ends. CDR1 is MDHEN, CDR2 SYDVKM, per germline. This CDR3 has 16 residues. CDR3 in amino acids: CASSFGSGGLVSEQYF. The CDR3, as DNA: TGTGCCAGCAGTTTTGGGTCAGGGGGACTAGTCTCCGAGCAGTACTTC.

This chain joins TRBV25-1 and TRBJ1-1; TRBD1 is a possible D gene (6 bases). CDR1 is MGHDK, CDR2 SYGVNS, per germline. V shed 7 bases and J shed 4 bases, with 13 bases lying between them. There are 13 residues in the CDR3. CDR3 nucleotides: TGTGCCAGCATGGGGGGCTGGGTCACTGAAGCTTTCTTT. Translation: CASMGGWVTEAFF.

This clonotype was detected many times. The V gene is TRBV11-2, the J gene TRBJ2-7, with D possibly being TRBD2 (5 bases). The CDR3 loop spans 15 amino acids. Germline loops: CDR1 SGHAT, CDR2 FQNNGV. Trimming removed 1 base from V and 2 bases from J, with 12 bases in between. CDR3 sequence: CASSLGVATTYEQYF. CDR3 DNA sequence: TGTGCCAGCAGCTTAGGGGTAGCGACAACCTACGAGCAGTACTTC.

This clonotype was observed a few times. The chain combines TRBV25-1 with TRBJ2-5; tentative D call: TRBD2 (7 bases). V was shortened by 5 bases and J by 5 bases, with 21 bases between the two germline ends. Germline CDR1 MGHDK, CDR2 SYGVNS. The CDR3 contains 16 residues. CDR3 nucleotides: TGTGCCAGCAGTCCTAGCGGAGTTGGGGGCCGTGAGACCCAGTACTTC. Its protein is CASSPSGVGGRETQYF.

The chain combines TRBV9 with TRBJ2-7, with 7 bases that match TRBD1. This CDR3 is 11 amino acids long. V lost 3 bases, J lost 12 bases, and 6 bases stayed unmatched. Germline CDR1 and CDR2: SGDLS and YYNGEE. The DNA for the CDR3 is TGTGCCAGCAGCGACCCGACAGGGATGTACTTC. Amino acids: CASSDPTGMYF.

The sample holds many counts of this clonotype. The chain recombines TRBV12-3 or TRBV12-4 with TRBJ1-1; D is possibly TRBD1 (6 bases). The CDR3 covers 12 residues. The ends were cut back, 7 bases at V and 4 bases at J, with 10 bases in the middle. For the CDR3, the DNA is TGTGCCAGCACCCAGGGGCCCACTGAAGCTTTCTTT. This codes for CASTQGPTEAFF.

This clonotype came up many times. The chain couples TRBV6-1 to TRBJ2-7; D remains unclear. The CDR3 length is 13 residues. The V gene's germline CDR1 is MNHNS and CDR2 SASEGT. Trimming stripped 10 bases from V and 4 bases from J, with 17 bases between. Here the CDR3 DNA reads TGTGCCACCTCATCATCGTTGAAGTACGAGCAGTACTTC. This encodes CATSSSLKYEQYF.

This clonotype appeared a few times. The V and J genes are TRBV9 and TRBJ1-2; D gene uncertain. CDR1 is SGDLS, CDR2 YYNGEE, per germline. CDR3 length: 16 amino acids. Deletions cut 4 bases from V and 7 bases from J, with 23 bases between. CDR3 region: CASSPAGEISPFGYTF. The DNA of the CDR3 is TGTGCCAGCAGCCCAGCCGGGGAGATTAGCCCCTTTGGCTACACCTTC.

This clonotype was counted a few times. This rearrangement joins TRBV10-3 to TRBJ1-1; D gene unclear. V shed 10 bases and J shed 2 bases, with 17 bases lying between them. The CDR3 contains 14 residues. Germline lookup yields CDR1 ENHRY and CDR2 SYGVKD. The CDR3 region has the DNA TGTGCCACCCATCCTACGCACGTAAACACTGAAGCTTTCTTT. Its translation: CATHPTHVNTEAFF.

The chain links TRBV6-1 to TRBJ1-5; D remains ambiguous. CDR1 is MNHNS, CDR2 SASEGT, per germline. Trimming pared 6 bases from V and 9 bases from J, leaving 12 bases between. The CDR3 is 12 residues long. CDR3: CASRVPWGPQHF. CDR3 nucleotides: TGTGCCAGCAGGGTCCCCTGGGGGCCCCAGCATTTT.

This clonotype was seen a handful of times. The V and J genes are TRBV20-1 and TRBJ2-5, with 11 bases fitting TRBD2. V shed 0 bases, J shed 4 bases, and the junction held 13 bases outside the gene matches. The V gene's germline CDR1 is DFQATT and CDR2 SNEGSKA (reference sequence). CDR3 length: 18 amino acids. CDR3 coding DNA: TGCAGTGCTAGAGACTCCCTCGTAGCGGGAGGGCCGCGAGAGACCCAGTACTTC. Translating gives CSARDSLVAGGPRETQYF.

This clonotype has a handful of counts. V usage is TRBV28 and J usage is TRBJ1-1; D is possibly TRBD1 (5 bases). The CDR3 runs 13 residues. CDR1 is MDHEN and CDR2 is SYDVKM in the germline V gene. V was pared by 6 bases and J by 8 bases, with 16 bases between. CDR3 residues: CASRPRGSAEAFF. The CDR3 DNA follows: TGTGCCAGCAGACCGCGGGGCTCAGCCGAAGCTTTCTTT.

This clonotype was counted between two and nine times. The V call is TRBV7-2, the J call TRBJ1-2; possibly TRBD1 for D (5 bases). CDR1 and CDR2 from the germline V gene are SGHTA and FQGNSA. This CDR3 is built from 13 residues. The V end was cut by 5 bases, the J end by 8 bases, with 15 bases between. Here the CDR3 reads CASSPTTKGGYTF. The CDR3, as DNA: TGTGCCAGCAGCCCGACGACAAAGGGGGGCTACACCTTC.

In its sample, this clonotype was seen many times. CDR3 DNA sequence: TGTGCCAGCAGTGAAAAACTAGCGGGAGGGCCATTAGAGACCCAGTACTTC. This sequence encodes CASSEKLAGGPLETQYF. The chain couples TRBV25-1 to TRBJ2-5; 13 nucleotides agree with TRBD2. Trimming at V came to 2 bases and at J to 4 bases, leaving 7 bases not matched to a gene. This CDR3 region has 17 residues. The germline V gene has CDR1 MGHDK and CDR2 SYGVNS.

A few counts support this clonotype. This sequence joins TRBV6-1 and TRBJ2-7, with unresolved D. Trimming removed 6 bases from V and 6 bases from J, with 9 bases in between. Germline values: CDR1 MNHNS, CDR2 SASEGT. The CDR3 is made up of 11 amino acids. DNA of the CDR3: TGTGCCAGCAGACCTATCGGCGAGCAGTACTTC. This translates into CASRPIGEQYF.

V is TRBV27 and J is TRBJ2-7; D possibly corresponds to TRBD1 (6 bases). V lost 3 bases and J 7 bases, leaving 10 bases between the germline ends. Germline V gene sequence: CDR1 MNHEY, CDR2 SMNVEV (reference sequence). This CDR3 comprises 12 residues. CDR3: CASSFLGGEQYF. DNA for the CDR3: TGTGCCAGCAGTTTCCTAGGGGGAGAGCAGTACTTC.

V and J are TRBV29-1 and TRBJ2-7; 7 nucleotides align to TRBD1. Trimming at V came to 7 bases and at J to 5 bases, leaving 5 bases not matched to a gene. Germline CDR1 and CDR2: SQVTM and ANQGSEA. The CDR3 has 11 amino acids. Written as DNA, the CDR3 is TGCAGCGGATACAGGGGCCACGAGCAGTACTTC. It specifies CSGYRGHEQYF.

The V and J genes are TRBV5-1 and TRBJ2-7; D gene unclear. Germline loops: CDR1 SGHRS, CDR2 YFSETQ. Trimming took 0 bases from V and 6 from J, leaving 19 bases between them. CDR3 length: 16 residues. As DNA, the CDR3 is TGCGCCAGCAGCTTGGTCTATTTAGGGTTCAAGCGCGAGCAGTACTTC. It translates to CASSLVYLGFKREQYF. Complete variable domain (other parts from reference TRBV5-1 and TRBJ2-7): KAGVTQTPRYLIKTRGQQVTLSCSPISGHRSVSWYQQTPGQGLQFLFEYFSETQRNKGNFPGRFSGRQFSNSRSEMNVSTLELGDSALYLCASSLVYLGFKREQYFGPGTRLTVT.

The chain is built from TRBV20-1 and TRBJ1-1, with no clear D. V was trimmed by 1 base and J by 0 bases, leaving 9 bases between them. Germline CDR1 reads DFQATT; CDR2 reads SNEGSKA (reference sequence). The CDR3 is 14 amino acids. CDR3 region: CSARGNHMNTEAFF. The CDR3 nucleotides are TGCAGTGCTAGAGGTAACCACATGAACACTGAAGCTTTCTTT.

Ten or more counts support this clonotype. The V call is TRBV12-3 or TRBV12-4, the J call TRBJ1-5; tentative D call: TRBD1 (6 bases). This CDR3 has 14 amino acids. The V and J ends lost 6 bases and 3 bases respectively, with 12 bases between them. The CDR3 DNA follows: TGTGCCAGCAGCCCGCACAGGGACAATCAGCCCCAGCATTTT. Translation: CASSPHRDNQPQHF.

This clonotype has ten or more counts. The chain has TRBV29-1 and TRBJ2-7; D is uncertain. With 6 bases removed from V and 1 base from J, the gap between germline ends came to 10 bases. The length of the CDR3 is 12 residues. The germline V gene has CDR1 SQVTM and CDR2 ANQGSEA. The CDR3 region is CSVLGGSYEQYF. The DNA of the CDR3 is TGCAGCGTCCTTGGTGGTTCCTACGAGCAGTACTTC.

This clonotype has more than one count but fewer than ten. The V call is TRBV12-3 or TRBV12-4, the J call TRBJ2-1, with 10 bases matching TRBD2. With V trimmed by 3 bases and J by 3 bases, 8 bases remained unmatched. The CDR3 is made up of 17 amino acids. The chain's CDR3 is CASSFVTSGTGYNEQFF. CDR3 sequence (DNA): TGTGCCAGCAGTTTTGTTACTAGCGGGACGGGCTACAATGAGCAGTTCTTC.

Notes on this clonotype: A much larger clone is a single base away; this may be a read error. The CDR3 end shows no conserved phenylalanine or tryptophan, and so a read error is likely. The V gene is TRBV28, the J gene TRBJ2-5, with 8 bases identical to TRBD2. The CDR3 sequence is 15 residues long. CDR1 and CDR2 (germline): MDHEN, SYDVKM. Trimming removed 8 bases from V and 5 bases from J; junction bases left unmatched: 13. The chain's CDR3 is CASAERGRAVETQYL. The DNA of the CDR3 is TGTGCCAGCGCCGAGCGGGGGAGGGCCGTGGAGACCCAGTACCTC.

This clonotype occurred many times. The genes are TRBV2 and TRBJ2-3; weak D call: TRBD2 (6 bases). Deletions cut 9 bases from V and 2 bases from J, with 15 bases between. Looked up from germline, CDR1 is SNHLY and CDR2 is FYNNEI. The CDR3 is 14 amino acids. The CDR3 sequence: CARVRELHTDTQYF. CDR3 coding DNA: TGTGCCAGAGTCCGGGAGCTGCACACAGATACGCAGTATTTT. Together with reference TRBV2 and TRBJ2-3, the CDR3 gives the full variable domain: EPEVTQTPSHQVTQMGQEVILRCVPISNHLYFYWYRQILGQKVEFLVSFYNNEISEKSEIFDDQFSVERPDGSNFTLKIRSTKLEDSAMYFCARVRELHTDTQYFGPGTRLTVL.

This clonotype was detected many times. The chain recombines TRBV19 with TRBJ2-6, with a tentative D call TRBD1 (6 bases). The V end lost 8 bases, the J end lost 1 base, and 24 bases lay between the germline ends. The CDR3 totals 19 residues. CDR1 and CDR2 (germline): LNHDA, SQIVND (reference sequence). In DNA, the CDR3 is TGTGCCAGTCGGCGGACAGTCCGGTTATTAGAATCTGGGGCCAACGTCCTGACTTTC. Protein product: CASRRTVRLLESGANVLTF. The full variable domain, its missing parts supplied by reference TRBV19 and TRBJ2-6, is DGGITQSPKYLFRKEGQNVTLSCEQNLNHDAMYWYRQDPGQGLRLIYYSQIVNDFQKGDIAEGYSVSREKKESFPLTVTSAQKNPTAFYLCASRRTVRLLESGANVLTFGAGSRLTVL.